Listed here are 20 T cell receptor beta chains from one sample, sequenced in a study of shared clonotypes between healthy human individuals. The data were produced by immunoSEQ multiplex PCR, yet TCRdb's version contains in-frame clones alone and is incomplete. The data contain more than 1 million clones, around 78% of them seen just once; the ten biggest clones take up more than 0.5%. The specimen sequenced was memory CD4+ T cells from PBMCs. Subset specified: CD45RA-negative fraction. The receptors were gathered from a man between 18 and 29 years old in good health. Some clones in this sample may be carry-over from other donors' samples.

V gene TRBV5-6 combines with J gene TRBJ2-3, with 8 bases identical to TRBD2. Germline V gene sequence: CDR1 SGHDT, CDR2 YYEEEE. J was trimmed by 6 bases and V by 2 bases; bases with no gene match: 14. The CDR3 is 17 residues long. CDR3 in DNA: TGTGCCAGCAGCTTACGTCCCGGGACTAGGGCCCGGGATACGCAGTATTTT. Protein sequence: CASSLRPGTRARDTQYF.

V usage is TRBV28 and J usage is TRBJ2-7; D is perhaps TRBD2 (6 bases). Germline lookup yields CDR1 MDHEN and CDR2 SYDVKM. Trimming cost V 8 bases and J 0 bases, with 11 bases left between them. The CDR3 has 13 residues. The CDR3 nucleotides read TGTGCCAGCGGAACCGGGGGCTCCTACGAGCAGTACTTC. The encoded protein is CASGTGGSYEQYF.

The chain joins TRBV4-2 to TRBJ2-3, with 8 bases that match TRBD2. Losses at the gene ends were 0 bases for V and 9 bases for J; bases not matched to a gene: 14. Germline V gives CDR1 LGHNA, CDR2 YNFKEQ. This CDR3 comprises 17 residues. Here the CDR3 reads CASSQERYPSGPSTQYF. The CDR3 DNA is TGTGCCAGCAGCCAAGAAAGGTATCCTAGCGGGCCGTCAACGCAGTATTTT.

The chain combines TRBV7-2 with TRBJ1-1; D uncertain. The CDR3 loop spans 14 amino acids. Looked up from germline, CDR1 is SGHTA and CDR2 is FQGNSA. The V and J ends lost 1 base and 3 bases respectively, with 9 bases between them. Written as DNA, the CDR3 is TGTGCCAGCAGCTTAGATTGGGGTTACACTGAAGCTTTCTTT. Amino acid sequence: CASSLDWGYTEAFF.

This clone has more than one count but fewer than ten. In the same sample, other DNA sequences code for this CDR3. The CDR3 loop is CASSYGQVNTEAFF. In nucleotides, the CDR3 is TGTGCCAGCAGTTATGGACAGGTCAACACTGAAGCTTTCTTT. The chain carries TRBV6-5 and TRBJ1-1; 7 bases line up with TRBD1. This CDR3 region has 14 residues. V lost 3 bases and J lost 2; bases outside the gene matches: 3. From germline, CDR1 is MNHEY and CDR2 SVGAGI.

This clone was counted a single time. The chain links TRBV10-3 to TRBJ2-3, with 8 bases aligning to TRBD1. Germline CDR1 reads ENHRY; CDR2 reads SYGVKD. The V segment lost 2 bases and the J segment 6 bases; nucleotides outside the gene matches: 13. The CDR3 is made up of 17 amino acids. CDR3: CAISENGTGGPPDTQYF. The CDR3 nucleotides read TGTGCCATCAGTGAGAATGGGACAGGCGGCCCCCCGGATACGCAGTATTTT.

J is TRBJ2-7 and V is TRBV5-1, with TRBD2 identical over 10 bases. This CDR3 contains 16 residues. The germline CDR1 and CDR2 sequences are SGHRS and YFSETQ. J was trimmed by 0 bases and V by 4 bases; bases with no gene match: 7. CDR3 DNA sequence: TGCGCCAGCAGCCTACGGACTAGCGGATTCTCCTACGAGCAGTACTTC. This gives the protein CASSLRTSGFSYEQYF.

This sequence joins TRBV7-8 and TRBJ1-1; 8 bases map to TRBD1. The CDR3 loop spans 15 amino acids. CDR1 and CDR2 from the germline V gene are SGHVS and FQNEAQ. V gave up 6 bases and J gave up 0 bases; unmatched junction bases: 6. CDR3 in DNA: TGTGCCAGCAGTCCGGGACAGGATTTGAACACTGAAGCTTTCTTT. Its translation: CASSPGQDLNTEAFF.

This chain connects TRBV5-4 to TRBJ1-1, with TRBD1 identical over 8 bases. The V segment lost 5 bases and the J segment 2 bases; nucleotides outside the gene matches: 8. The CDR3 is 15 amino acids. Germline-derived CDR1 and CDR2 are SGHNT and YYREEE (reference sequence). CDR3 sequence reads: CASSPGTGDNTEAFF. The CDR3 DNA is TGTGCCAGCAGTCCCGGGACAGGAGACAACACTGAAGCTTTCTTT. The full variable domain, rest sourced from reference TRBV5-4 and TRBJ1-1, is ETGVTQSPTHLIKTRGQQVTLRCSSQSGHNTVSWYQQALGQGPQFIFQYYREEENGRGNFPPRFSGLQFPNYSSELNVNALELDDSALYLCASSPGTGDNTEAFFGQGTRLTVV.

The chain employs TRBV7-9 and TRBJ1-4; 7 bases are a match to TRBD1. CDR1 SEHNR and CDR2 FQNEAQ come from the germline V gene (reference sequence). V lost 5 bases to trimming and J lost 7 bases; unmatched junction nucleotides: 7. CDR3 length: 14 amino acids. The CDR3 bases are TGTGCCAGCAGCGAACAGGGGAGCCGTGAAAAACTGTTTTTT. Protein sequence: CASSEQGSREKLFF.

This CDR3 is CASSANGQQEYEQYF. CDR3 DNA sequence: TGTGCCAGCAGCGCAAACGGACAGCAGGAATACGAGCAGTACTTC. The chain recombines TRBV9 with TRBJ2-7, with D perhaps TRBD1 (6 bases). The V gene lost 3 bases and the J gene lost 4 bases, with 17 bases spanning the gap. In germline, CDR1 is SGDLS, CDR2 YYNGEE. The CDR3 has 15 residues.

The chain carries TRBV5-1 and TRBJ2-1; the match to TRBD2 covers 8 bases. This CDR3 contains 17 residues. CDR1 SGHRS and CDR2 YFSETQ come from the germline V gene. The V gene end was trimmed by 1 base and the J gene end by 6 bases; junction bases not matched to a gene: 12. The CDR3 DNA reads TGCGCCAGCAGCTTGTCCTTTTCCGGGGGGGTCTCCAATGAGCAGTTCTTC. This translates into CASSLSFSGGVSNEQFF.

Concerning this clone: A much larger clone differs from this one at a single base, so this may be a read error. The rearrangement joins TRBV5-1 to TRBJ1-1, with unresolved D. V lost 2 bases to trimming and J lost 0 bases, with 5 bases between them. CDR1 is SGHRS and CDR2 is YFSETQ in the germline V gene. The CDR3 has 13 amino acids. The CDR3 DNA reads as TGCGCCAGCAGCTTACAGCTGAACACTGAAGCTTTCTTT. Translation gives CASSLQLNTEAFF.

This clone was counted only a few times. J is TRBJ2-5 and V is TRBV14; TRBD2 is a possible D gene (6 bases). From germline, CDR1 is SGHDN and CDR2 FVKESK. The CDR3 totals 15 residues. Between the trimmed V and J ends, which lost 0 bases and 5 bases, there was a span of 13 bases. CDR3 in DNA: TGTGCCAGCAGCCAAGATAGGAGGGCCCGGGAGACCCAGTACTTC. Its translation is CASSQDRRARETQYF.

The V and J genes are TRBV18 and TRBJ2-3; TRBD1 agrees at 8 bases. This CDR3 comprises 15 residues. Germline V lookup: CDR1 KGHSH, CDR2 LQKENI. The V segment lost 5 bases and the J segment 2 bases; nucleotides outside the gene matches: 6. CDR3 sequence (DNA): TGTGCCAGCTCAGTACAGGGGGTGTACACAGATACGCAGTATTTT. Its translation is CASSVQGVYTDTQYF.

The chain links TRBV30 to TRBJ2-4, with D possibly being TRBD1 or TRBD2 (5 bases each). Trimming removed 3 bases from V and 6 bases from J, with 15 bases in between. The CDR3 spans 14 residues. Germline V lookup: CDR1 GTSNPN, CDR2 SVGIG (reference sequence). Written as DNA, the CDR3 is TGTGCCTGGAGGAACACCGGGACCCTAAACATTCAGTACTTC. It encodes CAWRNTGTLNIQYF.

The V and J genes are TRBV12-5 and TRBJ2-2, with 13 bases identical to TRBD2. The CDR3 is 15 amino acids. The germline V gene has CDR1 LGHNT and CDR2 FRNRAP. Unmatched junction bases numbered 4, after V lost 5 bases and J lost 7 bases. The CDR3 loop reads CASGPGTSGIGELFF. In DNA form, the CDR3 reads TGTGCTAGTGGTCCAGGGACTAGCGGGATCGGGGAGCTGTTTTTT.

This chain's CDR3 is CASSGTGMTEAFF. Here the CDR3 DNA reads TGTGCCAGCAGCGGTACAGGGATGACTGAAGCTTTCTTT. The chain has TRBV9 and TRBJ1-1; D might be TRBD1 (6 bases). CDR3 length: 13 amino acids. The germline V gene has CDR1 SGDLS and CDR2 YYNGEE. Trimming shortened V by 3 bases and J by 5 bases, and 11 bases separated the two germline ends.

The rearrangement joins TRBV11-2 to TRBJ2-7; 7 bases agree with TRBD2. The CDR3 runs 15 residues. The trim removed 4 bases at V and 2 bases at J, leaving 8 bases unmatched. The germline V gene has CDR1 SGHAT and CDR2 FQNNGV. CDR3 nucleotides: TGTGCCAGCAGCTCCTCAGCGGGGTCAACCTACGAGCAGTACTTC. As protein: CASSSSAGSTYEQYF.

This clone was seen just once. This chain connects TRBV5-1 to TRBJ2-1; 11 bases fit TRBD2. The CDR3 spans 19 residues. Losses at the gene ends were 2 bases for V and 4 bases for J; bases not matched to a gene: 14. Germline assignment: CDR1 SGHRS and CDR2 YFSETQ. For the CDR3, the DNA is TGCGCCAGCAGCTTCGGGTTCCTAGCGGGAGGCCTCCAATACAATGAGCAGTTCTTC. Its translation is CASSFGFLAGGLQYNEQFF.